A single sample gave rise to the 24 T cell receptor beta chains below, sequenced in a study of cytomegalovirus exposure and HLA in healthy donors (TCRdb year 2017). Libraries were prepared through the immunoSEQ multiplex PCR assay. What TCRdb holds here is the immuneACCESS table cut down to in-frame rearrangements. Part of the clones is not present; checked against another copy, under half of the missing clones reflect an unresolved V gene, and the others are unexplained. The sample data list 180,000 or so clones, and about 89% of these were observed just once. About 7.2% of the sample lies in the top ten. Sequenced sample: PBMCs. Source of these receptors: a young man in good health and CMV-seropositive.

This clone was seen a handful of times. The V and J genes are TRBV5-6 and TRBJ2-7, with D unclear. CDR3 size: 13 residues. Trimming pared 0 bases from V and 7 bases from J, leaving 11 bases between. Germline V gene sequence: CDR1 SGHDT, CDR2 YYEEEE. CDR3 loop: CASSLEAGGEQYF. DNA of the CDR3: TGTGCCAGCAGCTTGGAAGCCGGTGGGGAGCAGTACTTC. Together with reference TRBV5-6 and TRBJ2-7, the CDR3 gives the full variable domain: DAGVTQSPTHLIKTRGQQVTLRCSPKSGHDTVSWYQQALGQGPQFIFQYYEEEERQRGNFPDRFSGHQFPNYSSELNVNALLLGDSALYLCASSLEAGGEQYFGPGTRLTVT.

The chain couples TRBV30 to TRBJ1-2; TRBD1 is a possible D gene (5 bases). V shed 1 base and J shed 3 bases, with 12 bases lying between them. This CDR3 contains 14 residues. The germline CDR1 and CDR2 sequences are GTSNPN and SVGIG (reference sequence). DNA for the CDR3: TGTGCCTGGAGTGCTCCAGGGAACGACTATGGCTACACCTTC. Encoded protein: CAWSAPGNDYGYTF.

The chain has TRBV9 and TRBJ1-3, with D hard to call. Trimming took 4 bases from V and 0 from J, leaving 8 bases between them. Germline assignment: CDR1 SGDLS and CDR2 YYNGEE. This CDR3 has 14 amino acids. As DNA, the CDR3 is TGTGCCAGCAGCCTCACGGGCTCTGGAAACACCATATATTTT. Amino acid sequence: CASSLTGSGNTIYF.

CDR3 nucleotide sequence: TGTGCCTGGACCAAGACAGGGTACAGCTATGGCTACACCTTC. Protein: CAWTKTGYSYGYTF. The chain recombines TRBV30 with TRBJ1-2; 7 nucleotides match TRBD1. This CDR3 is 14 amino acids long. Germline loops: CDR1 GTSNPN, CDR2 SVGIG (reference sequence). The junction had 9 bases not matched to a gene; V was cut back by 4 bases and J by 4 bases.

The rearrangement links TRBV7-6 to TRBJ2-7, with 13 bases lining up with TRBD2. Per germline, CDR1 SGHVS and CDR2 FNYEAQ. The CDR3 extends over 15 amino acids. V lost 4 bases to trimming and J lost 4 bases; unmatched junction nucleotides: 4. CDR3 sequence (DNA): TGTGCCAGCAGCTACCGGACTAGCGGGAGTTACGAGCAGTACTTC. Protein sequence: CASSYRTSGSYEQYF.

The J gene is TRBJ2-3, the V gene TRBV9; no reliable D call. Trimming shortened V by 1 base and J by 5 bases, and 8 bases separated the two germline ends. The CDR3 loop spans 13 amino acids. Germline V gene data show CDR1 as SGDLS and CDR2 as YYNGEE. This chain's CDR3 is CASSVWGGDTQYF. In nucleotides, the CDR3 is TGTGCCAGCAGCGTATGGGGTGGAGATACGCAGTATTTT.

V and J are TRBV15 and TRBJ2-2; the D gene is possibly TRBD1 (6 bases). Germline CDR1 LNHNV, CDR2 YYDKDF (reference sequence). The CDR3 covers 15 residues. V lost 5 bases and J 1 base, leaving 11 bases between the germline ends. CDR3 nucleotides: TGTGCCACCAGCGCCCGGACAGTGAACACCGGGGAGCTGTTTTTT. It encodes CATSARTVNTGELFF.

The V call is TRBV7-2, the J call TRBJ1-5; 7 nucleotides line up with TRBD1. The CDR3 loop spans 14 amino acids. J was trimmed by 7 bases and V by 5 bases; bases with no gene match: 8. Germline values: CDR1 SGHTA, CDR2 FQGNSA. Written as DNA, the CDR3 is TGTGCCAGCAGCCTCGACAGGGTAGGGCAGCCCCAGCATTTT. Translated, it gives CASSLDRVGQPQHF.

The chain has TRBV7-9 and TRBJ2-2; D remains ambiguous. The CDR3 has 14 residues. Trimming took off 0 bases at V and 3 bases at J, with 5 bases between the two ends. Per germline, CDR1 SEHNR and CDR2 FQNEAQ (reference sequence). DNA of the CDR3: TGTGCCAGCAGCTTAGCCCGAGACACCGGGGAGCTGTTTTTT. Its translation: CASSLARDTGELFF.

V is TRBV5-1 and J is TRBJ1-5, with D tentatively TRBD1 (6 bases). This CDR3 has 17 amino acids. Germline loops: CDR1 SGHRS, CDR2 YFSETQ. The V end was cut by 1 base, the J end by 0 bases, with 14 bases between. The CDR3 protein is CASSLLPGDYSNQPQHF. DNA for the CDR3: TGCGCCAGCAGCTTGTTGCCAGGGGATTATAGCAATCAGCCCCAGCATTTT.

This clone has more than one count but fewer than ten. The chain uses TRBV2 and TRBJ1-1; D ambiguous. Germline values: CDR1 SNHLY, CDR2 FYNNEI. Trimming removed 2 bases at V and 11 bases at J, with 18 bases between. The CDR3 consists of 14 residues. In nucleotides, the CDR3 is TGTGCCAGCAGTGAATCCGCCTCGGGCGGTCGGGCTTTCTTT. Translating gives CASSESASGGRAFF.

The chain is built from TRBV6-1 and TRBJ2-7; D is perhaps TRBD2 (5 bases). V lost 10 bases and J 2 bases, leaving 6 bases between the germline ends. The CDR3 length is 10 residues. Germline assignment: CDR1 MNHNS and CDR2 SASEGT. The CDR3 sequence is CATGTYEQYF. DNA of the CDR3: TGTGCCACCGGGACCTACGAGCAGTACTTC.

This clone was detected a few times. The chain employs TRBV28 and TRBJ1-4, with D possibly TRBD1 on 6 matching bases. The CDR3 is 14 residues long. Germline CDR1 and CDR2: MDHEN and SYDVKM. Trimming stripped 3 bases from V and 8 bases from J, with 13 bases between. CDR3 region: CASSFRGAQEKLFF. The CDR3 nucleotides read TGTGCCAGCAGTTTCCGGGGGGCGCAGGAAAAACTGTTTTTT.

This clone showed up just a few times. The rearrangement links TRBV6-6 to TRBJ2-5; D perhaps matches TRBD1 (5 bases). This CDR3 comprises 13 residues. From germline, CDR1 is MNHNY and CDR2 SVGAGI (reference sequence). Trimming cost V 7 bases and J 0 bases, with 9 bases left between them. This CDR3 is CASTDSNQETQYF. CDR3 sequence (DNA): TGTGCCAGCACCGACAGCAACCAAGAGACCCAGTACTTC.

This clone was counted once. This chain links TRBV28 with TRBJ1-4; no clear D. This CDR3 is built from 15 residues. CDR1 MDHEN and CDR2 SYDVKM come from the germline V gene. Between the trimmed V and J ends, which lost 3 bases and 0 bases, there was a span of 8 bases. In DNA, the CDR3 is TGTGCCAGCAGTTTGGGAGCCTCAACTAATGAAAAACTGTTTTTT. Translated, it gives CASSLGASTNEKLFF.

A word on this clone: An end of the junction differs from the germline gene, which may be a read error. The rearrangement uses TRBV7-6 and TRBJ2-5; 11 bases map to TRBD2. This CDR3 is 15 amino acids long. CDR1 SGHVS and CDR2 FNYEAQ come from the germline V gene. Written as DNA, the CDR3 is TGTGCCAGCACCTTAGCGGGAGGGCCCCCAGAGACCCAGTACTTC. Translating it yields CASTLAGGPPETQYF.

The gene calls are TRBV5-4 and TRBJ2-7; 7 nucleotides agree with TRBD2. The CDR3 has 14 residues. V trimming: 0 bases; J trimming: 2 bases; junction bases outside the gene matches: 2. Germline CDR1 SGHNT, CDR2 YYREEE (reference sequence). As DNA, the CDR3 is TGTGCCAGCAGCTTGGAGCGGGGTGCCTACGAGCAGTACTTC. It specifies CASSLERGAYEQYF.

CDR3 nucleotides: TGTGCCAGCAGCTTACATACATCACCCCTCCACTTT. This encodes CASSLHTSPLHF. The chain joins TRBV7-8 to TRBJ1-6, with D unresolved. CDR1 is SGHVS and CDR2 is FQNEAQ in the germline V gene. The CDR3 is made up of 12 amino acids. Trimming cost V 2 bases and J 10 bases, with 6 bases left between them. Based on the CDR3 plus reference TRBV7-8 and TRBJ1-6, the full variable domain is GAGVSQSPRYKVAKRGQDVALRCDPISGHVSLFWYQQALGQGPEFLTYFQNEAQLDKSGLPSDRFFAERPEGSVSTLKIQRTQQEDSAVYLCASSLHTSPLHFGNGTRLTVT.

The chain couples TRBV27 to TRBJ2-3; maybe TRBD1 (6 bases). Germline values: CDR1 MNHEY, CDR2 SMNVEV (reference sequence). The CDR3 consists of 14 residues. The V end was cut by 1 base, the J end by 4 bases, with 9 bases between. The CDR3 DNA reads TGTGCCAGCAGTTTATTAGGGGGAGCAGATACGCAGTATTTT. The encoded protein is CASSLLGGADTQYF.

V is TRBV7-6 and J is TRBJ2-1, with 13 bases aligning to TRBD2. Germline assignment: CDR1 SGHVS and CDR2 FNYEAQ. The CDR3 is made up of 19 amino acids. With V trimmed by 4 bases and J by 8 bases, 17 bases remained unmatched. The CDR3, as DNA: TGTGCCAGCAGCTATACGGACGGGACTAGCGGGACGAAAATACATGAGCAGTTCTTC. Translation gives CASSYTDGTSGTKIHEQFF.

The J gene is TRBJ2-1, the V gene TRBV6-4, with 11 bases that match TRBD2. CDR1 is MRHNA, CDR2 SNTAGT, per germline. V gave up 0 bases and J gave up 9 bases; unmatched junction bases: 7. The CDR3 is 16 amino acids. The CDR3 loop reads CASSDSGGLAVREQFF. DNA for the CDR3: TGTGCCAGCAGTGACTCGGGGGGACTAGCGGTCCGTGAGCAGTTCTTC.

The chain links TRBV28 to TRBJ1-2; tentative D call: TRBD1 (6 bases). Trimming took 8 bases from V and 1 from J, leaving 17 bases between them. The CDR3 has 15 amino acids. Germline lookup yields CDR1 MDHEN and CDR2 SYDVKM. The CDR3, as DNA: TGTGCCAGCCTTCCCCCTACACAGGGTAACTATGGCTACACCTTC. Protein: CASLPPTQGNYGYTF.

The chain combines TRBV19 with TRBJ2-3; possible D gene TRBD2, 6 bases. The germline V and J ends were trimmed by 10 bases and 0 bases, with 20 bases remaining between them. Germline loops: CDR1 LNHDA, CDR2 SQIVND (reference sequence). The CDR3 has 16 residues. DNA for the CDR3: TGTGCCACCTCCCGGGACTCGACCCCTAGCACAGATACGCAGTATTTT. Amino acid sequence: CATSRDSTPSTDTQYF.

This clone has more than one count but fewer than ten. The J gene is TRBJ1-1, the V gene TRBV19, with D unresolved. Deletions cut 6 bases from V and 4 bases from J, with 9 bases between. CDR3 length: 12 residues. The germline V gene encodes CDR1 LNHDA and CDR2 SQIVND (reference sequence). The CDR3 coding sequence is TGTGCCAGTAGCGGGAGAGGCACTGAAGCTTTCTTT. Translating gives CASSGRGTEAFF. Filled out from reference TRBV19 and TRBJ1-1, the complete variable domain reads DGGITQSPKYLFRKEGQNVTLSCEQNLNHDAMYWYRQDPGQGLRLIYYSQIVNDFQKGDIAEGYSVSREKKESFPLTVTSAQKNPTAFYLCASSGRGTEAFFGQGTRLTVV.